The rows below give T cell receptor beta chains drawn from one sample of a study of T cell responses to AZD1222 COVID-19 vaccine. Using immunoSEQ multiplex PCR, the repertoire was profiled, and TCRdb retains in-frame clones only, with some absent. Here the sample spans fewer than 300,000 clones, approximately 95% being singletons. The starting material was peripheral blood, obtained on day 0 of AZD1222 vaccination. These TCRs come from an adult in good health. CDR3s include the opening cysteine and the closing phenylalanine or tryptophan. The order of the fields is J gene, D gene, clone size, V gene, CDR3 DNA, CDR3 protein. A D gene is named only where the DNA matches it firmly. Expanded clones are given a class, and other clones once, few, many or no size at all.

j_gene: TRBJ2-7; d_gene: -; abundance: once; v_gene: TRBV11-3; CDR3nt: TGTGCCAGCAGCTTGGTGTCGACGGGAATGGACGAGCAGTACTTC; CDR3aa: CASSLVSTGMDEQYF
j_gene: TRBJ1-3; d_gene: -; abundance: -; v_gene: TRBV28; CDR3nt: TGTGCCAGCATCCCCGCCTCTGGAAACACCATATATTTT; CDR3aa: CASIPASGNTIYF
j_gene: TRBJ1-1; d_gene: -; abundance: -; v_gene: TRBV5-1; CDR3nt: TGCGCCAGCAGCTCTACAGGGGAAGCTTTCTTT; CDR3aa: CASSSTGEAFF
j_gene: TRBJ2-2; d_gene: -; abundance: -; v_gene: TRBV7-8; CDR3nt: TGTGCCAGCAGCTTGGTGGGGGGAGCCACCGGGGAGCTGTTTTTT; CDR3aa: CASSLVGGATGELFF
j_gene: TRBJ2-7; d_gene: -; abundance: -; v_gene: TRBV28; CDR3nt: TGTGCCAGCAGTCCTGGGGGGGCTGTTAACGAGCAGTACTTC; CDR3aa: CASSPGGAVNEQYF
j_gene: TRBJ1-5; d_gene: -; abundance: -; v_gene: TRBV2; CDR3nt: TGTGCCAGCAGCGAGGACGGATATAGCAATCAGCCCCAGCATTTT; CDR3aa: CASSEDGYSNQPQHF
j_gene: TRBJ2-7; d_gene: -; abundance: -; v_gene: TRBV3-1/TRBV3-2; CDR3nt: TGTGCCAGCTGTCCCCTAGGCAGGGGGGCCCTTGTGTACTTC; CDR3aa: CASCPLGRGALVYF
j_gene: TRBJ1-1; d_gene: -; abundance: once; v_gene: TRBV7-2; CDR3nt: TGTGCCAGCAGCTCCCAGCGAGAGAACACTGAAGCTTTCTTT; CDR3aa: CASSSQRENTEAFF
j_gene: TRBJ1-2; d_gene: -; abundance: -; v_gene: TRBV7-8; CDR3nt: TGTGCCAGCAGCCCGGGGGGGCACTATGGCTACACCTTC; CDR3aa: CASSPGGHYGYTF
j_gene: TRBJ2-3; d_gene: TRBD2; abundance: once; v_gene: TRBV7-8; CDR3nt: TGTGCCAGCAGCTTCCTACCTAGCGGGAGCACAGATACGCAGTATTTT; CDR3aa: CASSFLPSGSTDTQYF
j_gene: TRBJ2-3; d_gene: TRBD2; abundance: -; v_gene: TRBV7-2; CDR3nt: TGTGCCAGCAGCCTAGCGGGACTTCAAGGAGATACGCAGTATTTT; CDR3aa: CASSLAGLQGDTQYF
j_gene: TRBJ1-6; d_gene: -; abundance: once; v_gene: TRBV6-5; CDR3nt: TGTGCCATCGAACAGGAGACCCTCTATAATTCACCCCTCCACTTT; CDR3aa: CAIEQETLYNSPLHF
j_gene: TRBJ2-3; d_gene: -; abundance: -; v_gene: TRBV10-3; CDR3nt: TGTGCCATCAGATCGGAGGGGGCCCCCACAGATACGCAGTATTTT; CDR3aa: CAIRSEGAPTDTQYF
j_gene: TRBJ2-6; d_gene: -; abundance: -; v_gene: TRBV28; CDR3nt: TGTGCCAGTCAGGAAGGCAGCGACTCTGGGGCCAACGTCCTGACTTTC; CDR3aa: CASQEGSDSGANVLTF
j_gene: TRBJ1-5; d_gene: TRBD1; abundance: few; v_gene: TRBV7-2; CDR3nt: TGTGCCAGCAGCTTAGTGGGGGACAGGGGCAATCAGCCCCAGCATTTT; CDR3aa: CASSLVGDRGNQPQHF
j_gene: TRBJ1-1; d_gene: -; abundance: -; v_gene: TRBV11-2; CDR3nt: TGTGCCAGCAGCACCTCTCGGGGGAACACTGAAGCTTTCTTT; CDR3aa: CASSTSRGNTEAFF
j_gene: TRBJ2-7; d_gene: -; abundance: -; v_gene: TRBV28; CDR3nt: TGTGCCAGCAGGGGGGTCGCGAGCTGGGAGCAGTACTTC; CDR3aa: CASRGVASWEQYF
j_gene: TRBJ1-4; d_gene: -; abundance: -; v_gene: TRBV6-1; CDR3nt: TGTGCCAGCAGTGAAGCGCGAATCACTAATGAAAAACTGTTTTTT; CDR3aa: CASSEARITNEKLFF
j_gene: TRBJ2-7; d_gene: -; abundance: -; v_gene: TRBV2; CDR3nt: TGTGCCAGCAGCTTTGACGGTTACGAGCAGTACTTC; CDR3aa: CASSFDGYEQYF
j_gene: TRBJ1-1; d_gene: -; abundance: -; v_gene: TRBV2; CDR3nt: TGTGCCAGCAGTGAGTACCGCACTGAAGCTTTCTTT; CDR3aa: CASSEYRTEAFF
j_gene: TRBJ1-1; d_gene: TRBD1; abundance: -; v_gene: TRBV18; CDR3nt: TGTGCCAGCTCGAACGGACAGGGGACTGAAGCTTTCTTT; CDR3aa: CASSNGQGTEAFF
j_gene: TRBJ1-6; d_gene: TRBD1; abundance: -; v_gene: TRBV19; CDR3nt: TGTGCCAGTAGTGTAACAGGGGCAGATTCACCCCTCCACTTT; CDR3aa: CASSVTGADSPLHF
j_gene: TRBJ2-2; d_gene: -; abundance: -; v_gene: TRBV13; CDR3nt: TGTGCCAGCAGCTTAGACCCGGCGAACACCGGGGAGCTGTTTTTT; CDR3aa: CASSLDPANTGELFF
j_gene: TRBJ2-7; d_gene: TRBD2; abundance: -; v_gene: TRBV6-2/TRBV6-3; CDR3nt: TGTGCCAGCAGCCGGACTAGCGGGAGACGCGAGGGGACCTACGAGCAGTACTTC; CDR3aa: CASSRTSGRREGTYEQYF
j_gene: TRBJ2-1; d_gene: -; abundance: -; v_gene: TRBV3-1/TRBV3-2; CDR3nt: TGTGCCAGCAGCCAAGTGGGCGATGAGCAGTTCTTC; CDR3aa: CASSQVGDEQFF
j_gene: TRBJ1-5; d_gene: -; abundance: -; v_gene: TRBV27; CDR3nt: TGTGCCAGCAGTTCAGTGCAGGGGTTTGGCAATCAGCCCCAGCATTTT; CDR3aa: CASSSVQGFGNQPQHF
j_gene: TRBJ2-1; d_gene: TRBD1; abundance: -; v_gene: TRBV11-2; CDR3nt: TGTGCCAGCAGCTTAGCAGGGACAGGCAGCTCCTACAATGAGCAGTTCTTC; CDR3aa: CASSLAGTGSSYNEQFF
j_gene: TRBJ2-7; d_gene: TRBD1; abundance: -; v_gene: TRBV18; CDR3nt: TGTGCCAGCGGTCGGACAGGAGGCTACGAGCAGTACTTC; CDR3aa: CASGRTGGYEQYF
j_gene: TRBJ1-5; d_gene: -; abundance: -; v_gene: TRBV30; CDR3nt: TGTGCCTGGAGTGTCGGTAGAACGGCATTGGGCAATCAGCCCCAGCATTTT; CDR3aa: CAWSVGRTALGNQPQHF
j_gene: TRBJ2-1; d_gene: TRBD2; abundance: -; v_gene: TRBV19; CDR3nt: TGTGCCAGTAGTATCCCAGCGGGAGAAAAGAATGAGCAGTTCTTC; CDR3aa: CASSIPAGEKNEQFF
j_gene: TRBJ1-1; d_gene: -; abundance: -; v_gene: TRBV5-4; CDR3nt: TGTGCCAGCAGCTTTCAGGGGCGCAGCACTGAAGCTTTCTTT; CDR3aa: CASSFQGRSTEAFF
j_gene: TRBJ1-6; d_gene: -; abundance: -; v_gene: TRBV6-5; CDR3nt: TGTGCCAGCAATCCGCAGTTCGATAATTCACCCCTCCACTTT; CDR3aa: CASNPQFDNSPLHF
j_gene: TRBJ1-2; d_gene: -; abundance: -; v_gene: TRBV6-5; CDR3nt: TGTGCCAGCAGTTACTCAGGGACAACAAACTATGGCTACACCTTC; CDR3aa: CASSYSGTTNYGYTF
j_gene: TRBJ2-2; d_gene: -; abundance: -; v_gene: TRBV19; CDR3nt: TGTGCCAGTCAAGAGACGGGGAACACCGGGGAGCTGTTTTTT; CDR3aa: CASQETGNTGELFF
j_gene: TRBJ2-5; d_gene: -; abundance: once; v_gene: TRBV11-2; CDR3nt: TGTGCCAGCAGCTTAGTTTATGAGACCCAGTACTTC; CDR3aa: CASSLVYETQYF
j_gene: TRBJ2-2; d_gene: -; abundance: -; v_gene: TRBV28; CDR3nt: TGTGCCAGCAGTTTATTGACAGTTAACCCCGGGGAGCTGTTTTTT; CDR3aa: CASSLLTVNPGELFF
j_gene: TRBJ2-7; d_gene: -; abundance: -; v_gene: TRBV9; CDR3nt: TGTGCCAGCAGCCCGGACCCCACCCCCTACGAGCAGTACTTC; CDR3aa: CASSPDPTPYEQYF
j_gene: TRBJ2-1; d_gene: TRBD2; abundance: -; v_gene: TRBV13; CDR3nt: TGTGCCAGCAGCACAATGAAACTACTAGCGGGAGAGTACAATGAGCAGTTCTTC; CDR3aa: CASSTMKLLAGEYNEQFF
j_gene: TRBJ1-3; d_gene: -; abundance: -; v_gene: TRBV7-2; CDR3nt: TGTGCCAGCAGCTCCCACGGGACCCCCGGAAACACCATATATTTT; CDR3aa: CASSSHGTPGNTIYF
j_gene: TRBJ1-2; d_gene: -; abundance: -; v_gene: TRBV6-5; CDR3nt: TGTGCCAGCACTCCGAAGGGAGTCGGCTATGGCTACACCTTC; CDR3aa: CASTPKGVGYGYTF
j_gene: TRBJ1-2; d_gene: TRBD1; abundance: -; v_gene: TRBV4-3; CDR3nt: TGCGCCAGCAGCCCCCCGGGACAGGGAAATGGCTACACCTTC; CDR3aa: CASSPPGQGNGYTF
j_gene: TRBJ2-1; d_gene: TRBD2; abundance: -; v_gene: TRBV11-2; CDR3nt: TGTGCCAGCAGCTTAGATCTCCTTGGACTAGCGGGGGCGGCACGTTTCTTC; CDR3aa: CASSLDLLGLAGAARFF
j_gene: TRBJ2-5; d_gene: -; abundance: once; v_gene: TRBV7-7; CDR3nt: TGTGCCAGCAGCTTTGTTAGCGGTGGCCAAGAGACCCAGTACTTC; CDR3aa: CASSFVSGGQETQYF
j_gene: TRBJ2-6; d_gene: TRBD1; abundance: -; v_gene: TRBV9; CDR3nt: TGTGCCAGCAGCGTCCCCAGAGAGGGACAGATCTCTGGGGCCAACGTCCTGACTTTC; CDR3aa: CASSVPREGQISGANVLTF
j_gene: TRBJ1-5; d_gene: TRBD1; abundance: -; v_gene: TRBV24-1; CDR3nt: TGTGCCACCAGTGAGTATTCCGGGACAGGGCAAAATCAGCCCCAGCATTTT; CDR3aa: CATSEYSGTGQNQPQHF
j_gene: TRBJ1-5; d_gene: TRBD1; abundance: once; v_gene: TRBV6-5; CDR3nt: TGTGCCAGCAGCTCCCTTGCAGGGGGGAGGCAGCCCCAGCATTTT; CDR3aa: CASSSLAGGRQPQHF
j_gene: TRBJ2-7; d_gene: TRBD2; abundance: -; v_gene: TRBV4-3; CDR3nt: TGCGCCAGCAGCCAGGCCCTTCTAGCGGGAGGGCCCTACGAGCAGTACTTC; CDR3aa: CASSQALLAGGPYEQYF
j_gene: TRBJ2-7; d_gene: TRBD1; abundance: -; v_gene: TRBV7-3; CDR3nt: TGTGCCAGCAGCCCCGGGGGACAGGCATACGAGCAGTACTTC; CDR3aa: CASSPGGQAYEQYF
j_gene: TRBJ1-3; d_gene: TRBD1; abundance: -; v_gene: TRBV5-5; CDR3nt: TGTGCCAGCAGCTTGGCCGGGACAGAGGACACCATATATTTT; CDR3aa: CASSLAGTEDTIYF
j_gene: TRBJ2-2; d_gene: -; abundance: once; v_gene: TRBV2; CDR3nt: TGTGCCTGCCGGGACTTACTGAACACCGGGGAGCTGTTTTTT; CDR3aa: CACRDLLNTGELFF
j_gene: TRBJ1-1; d_gene: -; abundance: once; v_gene: TRBV7-9; CDR3nt: TGTGCCAGCAGCTTACGGGGGTACACTGAAGCTTTCTTT; CDR3aa: CASSLRGYTEAFF
j_gene: TRBJ2-1; d_gene: TRBD2; abundance: -; v_gene: TRBV24-1; CDR3nt: TGTGCCACCAGTGAAAATCGACTAGCGGGGAGCTCCTACAATGAGCAGTTCTTC; CDR3aa: CATSENRLAGSSYNEQFF
j_gene: TRBJ2-2; d_gene: -; abundance: -; v_gene: TRBV29-1; CDR3nt: TGCAGCGGGTCCTATACCGGGGAGCTGTTTTTT; CDR3aa: CSGSYTGELFF
j_gene: TRBJ2-3; d_gene: TRBD1; abundance: -; v_gene: TRBV28; CDR3nt: TGTGCCAGCAGTACGGTGGGACAGGGAACAGATACGCAGTATTTT; CDR3aa: CASSTVGQGTDTQYF
j_gene: TRBJ1-1; d_gene: -; abundance: -; v_gene: TRBV28; CDR3nt: TGTGCCAGCAGTTTAGGCGGAGGTGGGAACACTGAAGCTTTCTTT; CDR3aa: CASSLGGGGNTEAFF